The next 5 T cell receptor beta chains were all read from a single sample in a study of blood T cell repertoires in COVID-19. This table comes from immunoSEQ multiplex PCR, and its TCRdb copy is limited to in-frame clones, with some not included. The sample lists 410,000 or so clones; roughly 90% were seen once. Sequences were obtained from peripheral blood. These receptors were taken from a woman in her forties with COVID-19, enrolled during active disease.

The V call is TRBV29-1, the J call TRBJ1-1, with D possibly matching TRBD1 (5 bases). From germline, CDR1 is SQVTM and CDR2 ANQGSEA. CDR3 length equals 13 residues. The ends were cut back, 8 bases at V and 5 bases at J, with 18 bases in the middle. Written as DNA, the CDR3 is TGCAGCTCATACAGGAGACAAACGACTGAAGCTTTCTTT. Amino acids: CSSYRRQTTEAFF. Using reference TRBV29-1 and TRBJ1-1 for the parts outside the CDR3, the full variable domain is SAVISQKPSRDICQRGTSLTIQCQVDSQVTMMFWYRQQPGQSLTLIATANQGSEATYESGFVIDKFPISRPNLTFSTLTVSNMSPEDSSIYLCSSYRRQTTEAFFGQGTRLTVV.

The V gene is TRBV19, the J gene TRBJ2-2; TRBD2 might be the D (5 bases). Trimming shortened V by 10 bases and J by 0 bases, and 12 bases separated the two germline ends. The length of the CDR3 is 14 residues. The germline V gene has CDR1 LNHDA and CDR2 SQIVND (reference sequence). CDR3 in amino acids: CATLDGTNTGELFF. DNA for the CDR3: TGTGCCACTCTCGACGGGACGAACACCGGGGAGCTGTTTTTT.

This clone was detected only a few times. The V gene is TRBV7-9, the J gene TRBJ1-1; D possibly corresponds to TRBD1 (6 bases). Germline V gives CDR1 SEHNR, CDR2 FQNEAQ (reference sequence). The germline V and J ends were trimmed by 5 bases and 2 bases, with 15 bases remaining between them. The CDR3 totals 15 residues. This CDR3 reads CASSPVSRGNTEAFF. CDR3 DNA sequence: TGTGCCAGCAGCCCTGTTTCCAGGGGAAACACTGAAGCTTTCTTT.

The chain recombines TRBV4-1 with TRBJ1-4; D perhaps matches TRBD1 (5 bases). Per the germline V gene, CDR1 is MGHRA and CDR2 is YSYEKL. The CDR3 runs 15 residues. Trimming pared 3 bases from V and 7 bases from J, leaving 15 bases between. The CDR3 sequence: CASSQSGGRGEKLFF. CDR3 DNA: TGCGCCAGCAGCCAGAGTGGGGGGAGGGGTGAAAAACTGTTTTTT.

Regarding this clone: Additional DNA sequences in this sample encode the identical CDR3. This rearrangement joins TRBV28 to TRBJ1-2, with a weak D call TRBD1 (5 bases). V was clipped by 2 bases and J by 7 bases, with 11 bases between them. Germline lookup yields CDR1 MDHEN and CDR2 SYDVKM. The CDR3 has 13 amino acids. The CDR3 loop is CASSLGGGSGYTF. In nucleotides, the CDR3 is TGTGCCAGCAGTTTAGGGGGGGGTAGTGGCTACACCTTC.